This record covers a single TCR beta chain. The CDR3 spans 15 residues. Deletions cut 1 base from V and 8 bases from J, with 17 bases between. CDR1 and CDR2 (germline): SGHDN, FVKESK. Using its own MiXCR run on the 5' RACE reads, TCRdb lists one record per CDR3 protein. The table records approximately 300,000 distinct CDR3 sequences, approximately 16% of them present only once. This entry belongs to a study of T-cell memory formation after mild COVID-19. The origin of this receptor is a man aged 18 to 29 who had mild COVID-19 (a few samples of this study predate the infection). Cell type and time point are not known. The gene calls are TRBV14 and TRBJ1-1, with D unclear. The sequenced sample consisted of PBMCs or a T cell subset sorted from them (not recorded which). The CDR3 loop reads CASSQAIGGFGEAFF. CDR3 nucleotides: TGTGCCAGCAGCCAAGCGATAGGAGGGTTCGGGGAAGCTTTCTTT. Complete variable domain (other parts from reference TRBV14 and TRBJ1-1): EAGVTQFPSHSVIEKGQTVTLRCDPISGHDNLYWYRRVMGKEIKFLLHFVKESKQDESGMPNNRFLAERTGGTYSTLKVQPAELEDSGVYFCASSQAIGGFGEAFFGQGTRLTVV.